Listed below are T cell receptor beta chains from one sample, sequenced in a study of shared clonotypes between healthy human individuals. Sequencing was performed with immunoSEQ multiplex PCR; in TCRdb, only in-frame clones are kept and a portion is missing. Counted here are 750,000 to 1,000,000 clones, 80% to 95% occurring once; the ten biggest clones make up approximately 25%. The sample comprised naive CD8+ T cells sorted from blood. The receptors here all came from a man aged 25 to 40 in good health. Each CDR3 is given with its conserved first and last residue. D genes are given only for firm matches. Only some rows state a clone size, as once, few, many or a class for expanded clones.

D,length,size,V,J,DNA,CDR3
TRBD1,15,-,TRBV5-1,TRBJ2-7,TGCGCCAGCAGTTGCCCCGGGACAGGGTGCTACGAGCAGTACTTC,CASSCPGTGCYEQYF
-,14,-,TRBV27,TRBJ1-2,TGTGCCAGCAGAATCGGGGGTTCTAACTATGGCTACACCTTC,CASRIGGSNYGYTF
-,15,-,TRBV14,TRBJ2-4,TGTGCCAGCAGCCAGTATCAGGGTGGGAAAAACATTCAGTACTTC,CASSQYQGGKNIQYF
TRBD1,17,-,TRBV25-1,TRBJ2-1,TGTGCCAGCAGTGACTCCCCTGAGAGGGGGCCCCACAATGAGCAGTTCTTC,CASSDSPERGPHNEQFF
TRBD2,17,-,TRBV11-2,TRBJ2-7,TGTGCCAGCAGCTTAGGTTCGGGACTATTAAGCTCCTACGAGCAGTACTTC,CASSLGSGLLSSYEQYF
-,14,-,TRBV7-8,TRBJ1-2,TGTGCCAGCAGGAAGACTGGAGAAACCTATGGCTACACCTTC,CASRKTGETYGYTF
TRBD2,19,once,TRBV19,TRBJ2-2,TGTGCCAGTAGTGAGGGGCTAGCGGGATATGTTTTGCGTCGCGGGGAGCTGTTTTTT,CASSEGLAGYVLRRGELFF
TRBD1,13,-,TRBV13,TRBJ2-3,TGTGCCAGCAGCCAAAACAGGGGAGATACGCAGTATTTT,CASSQNRGDTQYF
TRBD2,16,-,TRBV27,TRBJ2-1,TGTGCCAGCAGGCCCAGAGCGGGAGGGAATTACAATGAGCAGTTCTTC,CASRPRAGGNYNEQFF
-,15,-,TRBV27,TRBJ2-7,TGTGCCAGCAGTTTCAGGACTCATGGGTCCTACGAGCAGTACTTC,CASSFRTHGSYEQYF
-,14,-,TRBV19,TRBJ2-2,TGTGCCAGTAGTATCCTCACAGAGACCGGGGAGCTGTTTTTT,CASSILTETGELFF
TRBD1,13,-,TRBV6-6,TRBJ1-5,TGTGCCAGCACGACAGGGGTTTATCAGCCCCAGCATTTT,CASTTGVYQPQHF
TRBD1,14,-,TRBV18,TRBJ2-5,TGTGCCAGCTCACCAAACCAGGGGGAGGAGACCCAGTACTTC,CASSPNQGEETQYF
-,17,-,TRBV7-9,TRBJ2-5,TGTGCCAGCAGCCCTCCGCTCCGGGTGGCAGGCCAAGAGACCCAGTACTTC,CASSPPLRVAGQETQYF
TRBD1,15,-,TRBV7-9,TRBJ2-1,TGTGCCAGCAGCCCACGACAGGGAACATACAATGAGCAGTTCTTC,CASSPRQGTYNEQFF
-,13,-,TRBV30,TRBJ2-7,TGTGCCTGGAGCCTCGGGTCCGCTGATGAGCAGTACTTC,CAWSLGSADEQYF
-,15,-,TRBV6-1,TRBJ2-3,TGTGCCAGCAGTGAAGCCAGACACTTAACAGATACGCAGTATTTT,CASSEARHLTDTQYF
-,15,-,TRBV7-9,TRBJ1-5,TGTGCCAGCAGCTACGGGGGGGATAGCAATCAGCCCCAGCATTTT,CASSYGGDSNQPQHF
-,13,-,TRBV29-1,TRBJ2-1,TGCAGCGTTGTCGACAGTATCTACAATGAGCAGTTCTTC,CSVVDSIYNEQFF
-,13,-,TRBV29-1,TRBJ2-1,TGCAGCGTTGATGGGGGGTCCTACAATGAGCAGTTCTTC,CSVDGGSYNEQFF
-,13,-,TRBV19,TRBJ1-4,TGTGCCAGTAGCAACAGTCCTATTGAAAAACTGTTTTTT,CASSNSPIEKLFF